This record covers a single T cell receptor (beta chain). What it binds is not known. This record comes from a study of monozygotic twins with inflammatory bowel disease. Researchers used template switching to add UMIs featuring a 6-nucleotide sample barcode. TCRdb reprocessed the 5' RACE reads and reports one entry per CDR3 protein, with no DNA. The table gives around 370,000 distinct CDR3 sequences; the top ten clones make up about 2.5% of it. General study points: People with IBD had fewer clonotypes in common with others than healthy twins did, especially with disease activity.

Researchers collected 2.5 ml of blood per donor. The authors isolated total RNA from whole blood without sorting T cells. The V gene's germline CDR1 is SGHRS and CDR2 YFSETQ. CDR3 size: 16 residues. Input material: blood. V gene TRBV5-1 combines with J gene TRBJ1-6. This sequence was found in a human donor with ulcerative colitis or Crohn's disease, or a healthy co-twin of an affected twin (not recorded which). The CDR3: CASSLVVASYNSPLHF.